This TCR beta chain was retrieved from a study of blood T cells in healthy people across ages. Primed by a sample-barcoded 5' primer and a J-beta primer mix, a second PCR proceeded for 7 to 11 cycles. Every cDNA molecule bore a tag from a template-switch adaptor containing 12 random nucleotides. TCRdb re-called the 5' RACE reads with MiXCR, one entry per CDR3 protein. The repertoire consists of about 1.4 million distinct CDR3 sequences, with 59% occurring once and the leading ten covering under 8.5%. Germline V gene lookup returns CDR1 MNHNS and CDR2 SASEGT. Trimming took 3 bases from V and 3 from J; bases not matched to a gene: 7. CDR3 length: 15 amino acids.

Sequencing was carried out using blood. V and J are TRBV6-1 and TRBJ1-1, with 7 bases that match TRBD1. The clonotype was recovered from a man younger than 35 in good health. This CDR3 is CASSESDRVDTEAFF. The CDR3 DNA sequence: TGTGCCAGCAGTGAGAGCGACAGGGTCGACACTGAAGCTTTCTTT.